Described below is a single TCR beta chain sequence and its context. Its antigen is not identified. This sample is part of a study of cytomegalovirus exposure and HLA in healthy donors. This CDR3 region has 16 residues. V lost 2 bases to trimming and J lost 4 bases; unmatched junction nucleotides: 9. The germline V gene encodes CDR1 SNHLY and CDR2 FYNNEI. Assay used: immunoSEQ multiplex PCR; TCRdb lists only in-frame clones, some missing. The sample consists of 130,000 to 150,000 clones, approximately 84% of them appearing once. General observations from the study: The tendency of first-cohort TCR clusters to co-occur in the roughly 130 validation repertoires emerged from a later analysis. Most TCR sequences were rare, but some public TCRs occurred in many donors. The study flagged roughly 150 TCR beta chains as cytomegalovirus-associated.

Sequencing was carried out using PBMCs. The origin of this receptor is a young woman in good health and CMV-seronegative. The chain combines TRBV2 with TRBJ1-1; 8 bases map to TRBD1. The CDR3 region has the DNA TGTGCCAGCAGTGAACTTCAGACAGGGGCCCGCACTGAAGCTTTCTTT. Protein product: CASSELQTGARTEAFF.